These 28 T cell receptor beta chains share one sample of origin, sequenced in a study of T cell responses to AZD1222 COVID-19 vaccine. Some clones are missing from TCRdb's copy, which holds only in-frame ones; the method was immunoSEQ multiplex PCR. The sample consists of 110,000 to 150,000 clones, 89% of them appearing once. The sequencing here drew on peripheral blood, taken on day 0 of AZD1222 vaccination. The receptor set was obtained from an adult in good health.

This chain connects TRBV6-5 to TRBJ1-1; D may be TRBD1 (5 bases). The CDR3 extends over 13 amino acids. The germline CDR1 and CDR2 sequences are MNHEY and SVGAGI. V was shortened by 5 bases and J by 0 bases, with 7 bases between the two germline ends. The CDR3 sequence: CASSNRMNTEAFF. Written as DNA, the CDR3 is TGTGCCAGCAGTAACAGGATGAACACTGAAGCTTTCTTT.

The CDR3: CASSFNTVTNEKLFF. Here the CDR3 DNA reads TGCGCCAGCAGCTTCAACACTGTTACTAATGAAAAACTGTTTTTT. The chain couples TRBV5-1 to TRBJ1-4; D call uncertain. This CDR3 is 15 amino acids long. Trimming shortened V by 2 bases and J by 2 bases, and 10 bases separated the two germline ends. Germline assignment: CDR1 SGHRS and CDR2 YFSETQ.

The chain carries TRBV5-5 and TRBJ1-2; no reliable D call. Germline V gives CDR1 SGHKS, CDR2 YYEKEE (reference sequence). V lost 1 base and J lost 0, with 7 bases in between. The CDR3 is made up of 14 amino acids. CDR3: CASSLQGSNYGYTF. The CDR3 nucleotides read TGTGCCAGCAGCTTGCAAGGGTCTAACTATGGCTACACCTTC.

The chain recombines TRBV2 with TRBJ2-3; 8 bases are shared with TRBD1. The CDR3 has 15 amino acids. V was clipped by 6 bases and J by 4 bases; unmatched bases: 9. Germline CDR1 and CDR2: SNHLY and FYNNEI. This CDR3 reads CASSLDRENADTQYF. CDR3 DNA: TGTGCCAGCAGCCTGGACAGGGAAAACGCAGATACGCAGTATTTT. The whole variable domain, filled in from reference TRBV2 and TRBJ2-3, reads EPEVTQTPSHQVTQMGQEVILRCVPISNHLYFYWYRQILGQKVEFLVSFYNNEISEKSEIFDDQFSVERPDGSNFTLKIRSTKLEDSAMYFCASSLDRENADTQYFGPGTRLTVL.

The rearrangement links TRBV29-1 to TRBJ2-7; 8 nucleotides align to TRBD1. With 3 bases clipped from V and 7 bases from J, the junction kept 8 bases outside the gene matches. CDR1 and CDR2 (germline): SQVTM, ANQGSEA. This CDR3 is 13 amino acids long. The CDR3 loop is CSVEGTGNREQYF. As DNA, the CDR3 is TGCAGCGTTGAGGGGACAGGTAATAGGGAGCAGTACTTC.

The chain joins TRBV5-8 to TRBJ1-3; D uncertain. Trimming shortened V by 4 bases and J by 0 bases, and 14 bases separated the two germline ends. This CDR3 spans 16 amino acids. From germline, CDR1 is SGHTS and CDR2 YDEGEE. CDR3 loop: CASSLLLRSSGNTIYF. CDR3 DNA sequence: TGTGCCAGCAGCCTATTACTCAGGAGCTCTGGAAACACCATATATTTT.

The chain joins TRBV6-5 to TRBJ2-7; TRBD1 matches 10 bases. Germline V gene data show CDR1 as MNHEY and CDR2 as SVGAGI. V lost 2 bases and J lost 2; bases outside the gene matches: 6. The CDR3 has 16 residues. The chain's CDR3 is CASSYGRQGATYEQYF. CDR3 DNA sequence: TGTGCCAGCAGTTACGGGAGACAGGGGGCAACCTACGAGCAGTACTTC.

V gene TRBV27 combines with J gene TRBJ1-1, with D possibly being TRBD1 (5 bases). The CDR3 has 16 amino acids. In germline, CDR1 is MNHEY, CDR2 SMNVEV (reference sequence). V gave up 1 base and J gave up 0 bases, with 12 bases separating them. The CDR3 DNA follows: TGTGCCAGCAGTTTATTTGGCAGGGTTATGAACACTGAAGCTTTCTTT. The encoded protein is CASSLFGRVMNTEAFF.

V is TRBV5-1 and J is TRBJ2-5, with unresolved D. V was pared by 2 bases and J by 4 bases, with 9 bases between. Germline assignment: CDR1 SGHRS and CDR2 YFSETQ. The CDR3 is 13 amino acids. The CDR3 here is CASSFGVRETQYF. The CDR3, as DNA: TGCGCCAGCAGCTTTGGAGTACGAGAGACCCAGTACTTC.

The chain joins TRBV7-3 to TRBJ2-1, with 7 bases aligning to TRBD1. J gave up 7 bases and V 5 bases, and 8 bases lay outside the gene matches. This CDR3 has 14 residues. Germline CDR1 SGHTA, CDR2 FQGTGA. The CDR3 reads CASSPGQVGNEQFF. CDR3 bases: TGTGCCAGCAGCCCCGGACAGGTGGGGAATGAGCAGTTCTTC.

V gene TRBV27 combines with J gene TRBJ2-7; 8 bases are shared with TRBD2. The CDR3 is 16 residues long. Per the germline V gene, CDR1 is MNHEY and CDR2 is SMNVEV (reference sequence). After removal of 2 bases from V and 4 bases from J, the junction contained 10 bases not matched to a gene. In nucleotides, the CDR3 is TGTGCCAGCAGTTTAGTCGGGACTAGGCTTAGGTACGAGCAGTACTTC. This codes for CASSLVGTRLRYEQYF.

The rearrangement uses TRBV27 and TRBJ1-2; TRBD1 matches 9 bases. V shed 4 bases, J shed 5 bases, and the junction held 5 bases outside the gene matches. This CDR3 comprises 14 residues. Germline CDR1 reads MNHEY; CDR2 reads SMNVEV (reference sequence). As DNA, the CDR3 is TGTGCCAGCAGTTCCGGGACAGGGAGGTATGGCTACACCTTC. This gives the protein CASSSGTGRYGYTF.

This clone was detected a few times. The genes are TRBV11-2 and TRBJ1-6; a possible D gene is TRBD1 (6 bases). The V end lost 5 bases, the J end lost 7 bases, and 9 bases lay between the germline ends. The CDR3 length is 13 residues. Germline loops: CDR1 SGHAT, CDR2 FQNNGV. The CDR3 region has the DNA TGTGCCAGCAGCAGAGACAGGAATTCACCCCTCCACTTT. Encoded protein: CASSRDRNSPLHF.

CDR3 sequence reads: CASTRTGRSTDTQYF. As DNA, the CDR3 is TGTGCCAGCACCCGAACAGGGAGAAGCACAGATACGCAGTATTTT. The V call is TRBV6-5, the J call TRBJ2-3; D might be TRBD1 (6 bases). This CDR3 comprises 15 residues. V lost 7 bases, J lost 0 bases, and 14 bases lay in between. Germline V gene sequence: CDR1 MNHEY, CDR2 SVGAGI.

The rearrangement uses TRBV10-3 and TRBJ2-1, with 7 bases fitting TRBD2. J was trimmed by 3 bases and V by 2 bases; bases with no gene match: 4. Germline V gives CDR1 ENHRY, CDR2 SYGVKD. CDR3 length: 15 amino acids. The CDR3 DNA reads as TGTGCCATCAGTGAGAGGCGGGAGATCTACAATGAGCAGTTCTTC. Its protein is CAISERREIYNEQFF.

The V and J genes are TRBV6-1 and TRBJ1-1, with D maybe TRBD1 (5 bases). This CDR3 region has 12 residues. The germline CDR1 and CDR2 sequences are MNHNS and SASEGT. The V end lost 2 bases, the J end lost 13 bases, and 14 bases lay between the germline ends. CDR3 in DNA: TGTGCCAGCAGTGAATCCAGAACCAGGGATTTCTTT. Translating gives CASSESRTRDFF.

V usage is TRBV4-1 and J usage is TRBJ1-5; 7 nucleotides line up with TRBD1. Germline loops: CDR1 MGHRA, CDR2 YSYEKL. The CDR3 sequence is 15 residues long. After removal of 4 bases from V and 4 bases from J, the junction contained 7 bases not matched to a gene. CDR3 nucleotide sequence: TGCGCCAGCAGCCTACAACAGGGGTTGAATCAGCCCCAGCATTTT. Protein sequence: CASSLQQGLNQPQHF.

This sequence joins TRBV7-2 and TRBJ1-5; D gene uncertain. Germline V gene lookup returns CDR1 SGHTA and CDR2 FQGNSA. This CDR3 has 11 amino acids. The V end was cut by 5 bases, the J end by 8 bases, with 7 bases between. The chain's CDR3 is CASSLGEPQHF. In DNA, the CDR3 is TGTGCCAGCAGCCTGGGAGAGCCCCAGCATTTT.

This clone was detected once. The genes are TRBV6-1 and TRBJ1-5, with D tentatively TRBD1 (6 bases). V was shortened by 5 bases and J by 0 bases, with 11 bases between the two germline ends. This CDR3 comprises 15 residues. CDR1 MNHNS and CDR2 SASEGT come from the germline V gene. This chain's CDR3 is CASSPDSYSNQPQHF. Here the CDR3 DNA reads TGTGCCAGCAGTCCGGACAGCTATAGCAATCAGCCCCAGCATTTT.

V and J are TRBV18 and TRBJ1-2, with 7 bases aligning to TRBD1. This CDR3 is built from 17 residues. Germline assignment: CDR1 KGHSH and CDR2 LQKENI. After removal of 6 bases from V and 4 bases from J, the junction contained 17 bases not matched to a gene. In nucleotides, the CDR3 is TGTGCCAGCTCCCACCGAGGGGCAGGGGGAACCCCCTATGGCTACACCTTC. This encodes CASSHRGAGGTPYGYTF.

The V gene is TRBV6-5, the J gene TRBJ1-1; 7 bases agree with TRBD1. J lost 8 bases, V lost 5 bases, and 8 bases had no gene match. The CDR3 spans 13 residues. CDR1 is MNHEY, CDR2 SVGAGI, per germline. The CDR3 is CASSNQGGREAFF. Here the CDR3 DNA reads TGTGCCAGCAGTAATCAGGGGGGGAGGGAAGCTTTCTTT.

The chain joins TRBV7-6 to TRBJ2-2; 9 bases are shared with TRBD2. J gave up 5 bases and V 5 bases, and 9 bases lay outside the gene matches. This CDR3 has 16 residues. Germline CDR1 SGHVS, CDR2 FNYEAQ. For the CDR3, the DNA is TGTGCCAGCAGCACCCGAGCGGGGGGTCTGACCGGGGAGCTGTTTTTT. Its translation: CASSTRAGGLTGELFF. The full variable domain, completed using reference TRBV7-6 and TRBJ2-2, is GAGVSQSPRYKVTKRGQDVALRCDPISGHVSLYWYRQALGQGPEFLTYFNYEAQQDKSGLPNDRFSAERPEGSISTLTIQRTEQRDSAMYRCASSTRAGGLTGELFFGEGSRLTVL.

The chain joins TRBV25-1 to TRBJ2-7; 9 bases fit TRBD2. Germline CDR1 and CDR2: MGHDK and SYGVNS. The CDR3 length is 14 residues. J gave up 4 bases and V 4 bases, and 5 bases lay outside the gene matches. The CDR3 DNA reads as TGTGCCAGCAGTGTCGCGGGAGGGCCTTACGAGCAGTACTTC. Residues: CASSVAGGPYEQYF.

The chain recombines TRBV18 with TRBJ2-7, with a tentative D call TRBD2 (5 bases). V lost 1 base to trimming and J lost 2 bases, with 15 bases between them. Germline-derived CDR1 and CDR2 are KGHSH and LQKENI. The CDR3 extends over 16 amino acids. The DNA of the CDR3 is TGTGCCAGCTCACCACAGCGCGGGTTAGGGACCTACGAGCAGTACTTC. Translating it yields CASSPQRGLGTYEQYF.

V gene TRBV5-5 combines with J gene TRBJ2-2; the match to TRBD2 covers 11 bases. The CDR3 loop spans 19 amino acids. Germline V CDR1 and CDR2: SGHKS, YYEKEE (reference sequence). The J segment lost 6 bases and the V segment lost 3 bases, leaving 16 bases of the junction unmatched. CDR3 loop: CASSYRGTSGLPRSGELFF. The CDR3 DNA sequence: TGTGCCAGCAGCTACCGGGGGACTAGCGGATTGCCGAGATCCGGGGAGCTGTTTTTT.

The chain employs TRBV12-5 and TRBJ2-2; tentative D call: TRBD2 (7 bases). From germline, CDR1 is LGHNT and CDR2 FRNRAP. The V end lost 3 bases, the J end lost 7 bases, and 18 bases lay between the germline ends. The CDR3 runs 16 residues. The CDR3 is CASGFHLGGASGELFF. CDR3 in DNA: TGTGCTAGTGGTTTCCATTTGGGGGGGGCTAGCGGGGAGCTGTTTTTT.

The chain recombines TRBV6-6 with TRBJ1-3, with TRBD1 matching over 7 bases. V trimming: 5 bases; J trimming: 2 bases; junction bases outside the gene matches: 12. The CDR3 is made up of 17 amino acids. Looked up from germline, CDR1 is MNHNY and CDR2 is SVGAGI (reference sequence). The CDR3 spells CASSRPPRGGAGNTIYF. Here the CDR3 DNA reads TGTGCCAGCAGTCGACCCCCCAGGGGGGGAGCTGGAAACACCATATATTTT.

DNA of the CDR3: TGTGCCAGCAGTGACCGCCAGGGGGCTATGTATGAGCAGTTCTTC. Translated, it gives CASSDRQGAMYEQFF. This rearrangement joins TRBV6-6 to TRBJ2-1, with TRBD1 matching 8 bases. Germline values: CDR1 MNHNY, CDR2 SVGAGI (reference sequence). V shed 5 bases and J 8 bases; nucleotides not matched to a gene: 11. This CDR3 has 15 residues.